This entry lists 7 T cell receptor beta chains sequenced from one sample in a study of response to subunit inactivated influenza vaccine. Via MiXCR, TCRdb re-called the RT-PCR reads, giving one row per CDR3 protein. The repertoire holds about 650,000 distinct CDR3 sequences, with approximately 15% as singletons. The sequencing used PBMCs from blood, collected around two weeks before vaccination. The receptors here all came from a man aged 45-65 years who received an inactivated influenza vaccine.

This clonotype has at least ten counts. J is TRBJ2-1 and V is TRBV12-3 or TRBV12-4; the D gene is possibly TRBD2 (6 bases). The CDR3 has 16 residues. Trimming removed 6 bases from V and 1 base from J, with 16 bases in between. The CDR3 loop reads CASSPDPGGSYNEQFF. In nucleotides, the CDR3 is TGTGCCAGCAGCCCAGACCCCGGAGGGTCCTACAATGAGCAGTTCTTC.

For this clonotype: This may stem from a read error, because a much larger clone lies one nucleotide away. The J gene is TRBJ1-4, the V gene TRBV5-1; TRBD1 might be the D (5 bases). There are 14 residues in the CDR3. CDR1 is SGHRS and CDR2 is YFSETQ in the germline V gene. The CDR3 DNA follows: TGCGCCGGCAGCTTGAATGGGGGTAATGAAAAACTGTTTTTT. The encoded protein is CAGSLNGGNEKLFF.

The V and J genes are TRBV5-6 and TRBJ1-1, with 7 nucleotides matching TRBD1. The CDR3 totals 14 residues. With V trimmed by 4 bases and J by 1 base, 4 bases remained unmatched. CDR1 is SGHDT, CDR2 YYEEEE, per germline. The CDR3 sequence: CASSLQGWNTEAFF. DNA of the CDR3: TGTGCCAGCAGCCTACAGGGGTGGAACACTGAAGCTTTCTTT. Full variable domain (outside the CDR3, taken from reference TRBV5-6 and TRBJ1-1): DAGVTQSPTHLIKTRGQQVTLRCSPKSGHDTVSWYQQALGQGPQFIFQYYEEEERQRGNFPDRFSGHQFPNYSSELNVNALLLGDSALYLCASSLQGWNTEAFFGQGTRLTVV.

The sample holds a few counts of this clonotype. This chain connects TRBV18 to TRBJ2-6; perhaps TRBD1 as D (5 bases). The germline gives CDR1 KGHSH, CDR2 LQKENI. CDR3 length: 16 residues. V was trimmed by 7 bases and J by 2 bases, leaving 15 bases between them. The CDR3 region is CASFPGWNPGANVLTF. The CDR3 DNA reads as TGTGCCAGCTTTCCAGGGTGGAATCCTGGGGCCAACGTCCTGACTTTC.

There are a few counts of this clonotype. The chain combines TRBV7-2 with TRBJ2-5; TRBD1 agrees at 7 bases. CDR1 is SGHTA, CDR2 FQGNSA, per germline. With V trimmed by 5 bases and J by 2 bases, 8 bases remained unmatched. This CDR3 is built from 15 residues. The CDR3 DNA is TGTGCCAGCAGCCACCAACCGGGACAGCAAGAGACCCAGTACTTC. Its protein is CASSHQPGQQETQYF.

The chain recombines TRBV15 with TRBJ2-5, with 8 bases aligning to TRBD1. Germline V gene lookup returns CDR1 LNHNV and CDR2 YYDKDF (reference sequence). Unmatched junction bases numbered 7, after V lost 2 bases and J lost 2 bases. This CDR3 contains 16 residues. The CDR3 nucleotides read TGTGCCACCAGCAGATCGGCAACAGGGGGGCAAGAGACCCAGTACTTC. It yields the protein CATSRSATGGQETQYF.

There are a few counts of this clonotype. Compared with germline, one end of the junction differs, possibly owing to a read error. The V call is TRBV29-1, the J call TRBJ2-1; 10 bases map to TRBD2. CDR1 is SQVTM and CDR2 is ANQGSEA in the germline V gene. The CDR3 totals 15 residues. DNA of the CDR3: TGCAGCGTTCCTGCTAGCGGGAGTACAATGAGCAGTCAACTCTTC. Its translation: CSVPASGSTMSSQLF.